The 28 T cell receptor beta chains below all came from one sample that was sequenced in a study of blood T cell repertoires in COVID-19. This table comes from immunoSEQ multiplex PCR, and its TCRdb copy is limited to in-frame clones, with some not included. The table shows about 300,000 clones, with just over 85% occurring only once. The material sequenced was PBMCs or T cells enriched from blood (not recorded which). Receptors were obtained from a man aged 25-45 years who had recovered from COVID-19.

The rearrangement joins TRBV3-1 (or the pseudogene TRBV3-2) to TRBJ1-2; a weak D match, TRBD1 (6 bases). Germline CDR1 is LGHDT and CDR2 is YNNKEL (reference sequence). Trimming removed 6 bases at V and 3 bases at J, with 29 bases between. The CDR3 runs 19 residues. CDR3: CASRPSFRQDAGRDYGYTF. In DNA form, the CDR3 reads TGTGCCAGCAGGCCATCCTTTAGACAGGATGCGGGCAGGGACTATGGCTACACCTTC.

The chain employs TRBV6-5 and TRBJ1-1, with 7 bases lining up with TRBD1. The J segment lost 1 base and the V segment lost 5 bases, leaving 7 bases of the junction unmatched. Germline CDR1 and CDR2: MNHEY and SVGAGI. The CDR3 spans 15 residues. The CDR3: CASSPRGQSNTEAFF. The CDR3 coding sequence is TGTGCCAGCAGTCCCAGGGGACAGTCGAACACTGAAGCTTTCTTT.

The chain combines TRBV18 with TRBJ1-2; 9 nucleotides line up with TRBD1. Unmatched junction bases numbered 8, after V lost 3 bases and J lost 6 bases. The CDR3 is 15 amino acids. Germline CDR1 and CDR2: KGHSH and LQKENI. The CDR3 region has the DNA TGTGCCAGCTCACCTATTGGACAGGGGCTCGATGGCTACACCTTC. It yields the protein CASSPIGQGLDGYTF.

As concerns this clone: Other DNA sequences of this sample code for an identical CDR3. The chain has TRBV24-1 and TRBJ2-4; D call uncertain. Germline lookup yields CDR1 KGHDR and CDR2 SFDVKD. The V gene lost 2 bases and the J gene lost 0 bases, with 4 bases spanning the gap. The CDR3 extends over 14 amino acids. The CDR3 DNA sequence: TGTGCCACCAGTGATTCCGGAGCCAAAAACATTCAGTACTTC. Translation: CATSDSGAKNIQYF.

The rearrangement joins TRBV2 to TRBJ1-1; possible D gene TRBD1, 5 bases. Trimming cost V 2 bases and J 4 bases, with 11 bases left between them. This CDR3 contains 14 residues. Germline V lookup: CDR1 SNHLY, CDR2 FYNNEI. The CDR3 DNA is TGTGCCAGCAGTGAACAAGGGGTGGGCACTGAAGCTTTCTTT. It is translated as CASSEQGVGTEAFF.

This clone was counted once. This sequence joins TRBV5-5 and TRBJ1-1; 10 nucleotides line up with TRBD1. Germline CDR1 and CDR2: SGHKS and YYEKEE (reference sequence). The CDR3 has 15 amino acids. V lost 4 bases, J lost 5 bases, and 8 bases stayed unmatched. CDR3 in DNA: TGTGCCAGCAGCAACCGGGACAGGGGAGGGACTGAAGCTTTCTTT. It codes for CASSNRDRGGTEAFF.

J is TRBJ1-3 and V is TRBV18, with 7 bases that match TRBD1. V gave up 6 bases and J gave up 2 bases; unmatched junction bases: 7. CDR3 size: 15 residues. The germline CDR1 and CDR2 sequences are KGHSH and LQKENI. The CDR3 DNA sequence: TGTGCCAGCTCGTGGGGACAGTTGGCTGGAAACACCATATATTTT. Encoded protein: CASSWGQLAGNTIYF.

This clone was picked up a small number of times. V and J are TRBV19 and TRBJ1-6, with no clear D. Trimming removed 4 bases from V and 3 bases from J, with 7 bases in between. In germline, CDR1 is LNHDA, CDR2 SQIVND (reference sequence). The CDR3 is 14 residues long. The CDR3 nucleotides read TGTGCCAGTAGTACGGCAGGCTATAATTCACCCCTCCACTTT. This gives the protein CASSTAGYNSPLHF.

The V gene is TRBV7-9, the J gene TRBJ2-3, with TRBD2 matching over 11 bases. Germline assignment: CDR1 SEHNR and CDR2 FQNEAQ (reference sequence). This CDR3 is built from 16 residues. V gave up 3 bases and J gave up 3 bases; unmatched junction bases: 5. The CDR3 region has the DNA TGTGCCAGCAGCTTTAAACTAGCGGGAGAGACAGATACGCAGTATTTT. Translating gives CASSFKLAGETDTQYF.

This clone occurred once. This sequence joins TRBV7-6 and TRBJ1-2, with D tentatively TRBD1 (5 bases). The CDR3 is 18 residues long. The V gene's germline CDR1 is SGHVS and CDR2 FNYEAQ. The V gene lost 5 bases and the J gene lost 3 bases, with 25 bases spanning the gap. CDR3 amino acids: CASSALWRGSRDDYGYTF. The DNA for the CDR3 is TGTGCCAGCAGCGCCTTGTGGCGGGGAAGCCGGGACGACTATGGCTACACCTTC.

V usage is TRBV3-1 (or the pseudogene TRBV3-2) and J usage is TRBJ1-5; D might be TRBD1 (6 bases). Germline lookup yields CDR1 LGHDT and CDR2 YNNKEL (reference sequence). The CDR3 loop spans 13 amino acids. The V and J ends lost 5 bases and 7 bases respectively, with 12 bases between them. CDR3 DNA sequence: TGTGCCAGCAGCAGAACAGGGAACCAGCCCCAGCATTTT. Protein: CASSRTGNQPQHF.

The CDR3 protein is CASSSRGDAGNTIYF. In DNA form, the CDR3 reads TGCGCCAGCAGCAGCAGAGGTGATGCTGGAAACACCATATATTTT. The rearrangement links TRBV5-1 to TRBJ1-3; no clear D. The germline V gene encodes CDR1 SGHRS and CDR2 YFSETQ. V lost 4 bases and J lost 2, with 13 bases in between. The CDR3 has 15 amino acids.

This chain joins TRBV3-1 (or the pseudogene TRBV3-2) and TRBJ1-6; D not resolved. Germline CDR1 LGHDT, CDR2 YNNKEL (reference sequence). Between the trimmed V and J ends, which lost 1 base and 8 bases, there was a span of 9 bases. The CDR3 has 14 residues. The CDR3 loop is CASSQGPAYSPLHF. CDR3 nucleotides: TGTGCCAGCAGCCAAGGGCCTGCTTATTCACCCCTCCACTTT.

This rearrangement joins TRBV6-5 to TRBJ1-1, with D maybe TRBD1 (5 bases). There are 12 residues in the CDR3. Germline V lookup: CDR1 MNHEY, CDR2 SVGAGI. Trimming removed 6 bases from V and 6 bases from J, with 11 bases in between. The CDR3: CASRSRVSEAFF. CDR3 DNA: TGTGCCAGCAGATCCAGGGTATCTGAAGCTTTCTTT.

The genes are TRBV5-1 and TRBJ2-3; TRBD1 is a possible D gene (5 bases). Trimming took off 0 bases at V and 3 bases at J, with 11 bases between the two ends. The germline V gene has CDR1 SGHRS and CDR2 YFSETQ. This CDR3 has 15 residues. DNA for the CDR3: TGCGCCAGCAGCTTGGGCAGGGCGGTTACAGATACGCAGTATTTT. Protein sequence: CASSLGRAVTDTQYF.

The chain recombines TRBV4-1 with TRBJ1-5; D may be TRBD1 (5 bases). The germline V gene encodes CDR1 MGHRA and CDR2 YSYEKL. Trimming took off 4 bases at V and 2 bases at J, with 18 bases between the two ends. CDR3 length: 17 amino acids. The CDR3 is CASSLLPGGVGNQPQHF. As DNA, the CDR3 is TGCGCCAGCAGCCTACTTCCGGGGGGAGTCGGCAATCAGCCCCAGCATTTT.

The chain employs TRBV4-1 and TRBJ2-7; the match to TRBD2 covers 9 bases. Germline lookup yields CDR1 MGHRA and CDR2 YSYEKL. The V and J ends lost 4 bases and 5 bases, in that order; junction bases with no gene match: 9. The CDR3 is 15 residues long. The CDR3 here is CASSLAPLAGHEQYF. DNA of the CDR3: TGCGCCAGCAGCCTCGCCCCCCTAGCGGGACACGAGCAGTACTTC.

The chain links TRBV19 to TRBJ2-2, with D perhaps TRBD1 (6 bases). There are 14 residues in the CDR3. The ends were cut back, 11 bases at V and 3 bases at J, with 16 bases in the middle. The V gene's germline CDR1 is LNHDA and CDR2 SQIVND (reference sequence). The DNA for the CDR3 is TGTGCCTCTAAAGTGTGGACAGACACCGGGGAGCTGTTTTTT. Its translation: CASKVWTDTGELFF.

The CDR3 loop is CASSYERQNTGELFF. CDR3 bases: TGTGCCAGCAGTTACGAGAGGCAGAACACCGGGGAGCTGTTTTTT. The chain recombines TRBV6-2 or TRBV6-3 with TRBJ2-2; D remains ambiguous. V was shortened by 2 bases and J by 1 base, with 8 bases between the two germline ends. The CDR3 length is 15 residues. Germline CDR1 and CDR2: MNHEY and SVGEGT.

The chain uses TRBV7-2 and TRBJ1-3; D not certain. Germline CDR1 and CDR2: SGHTA and FQGNSA. V was trimmed by 10 bases and J by 4 bases, leaving 17 bases between them. This CDR3 has 14 residues. The CDR3 sequence is CATLPVTRGNTIYF. The CDR3 nucleotides are TGTGCCACCCTACCCGTGACTCGAGGAAACACCATATATTTT.

This chain joins TRBV27 and TRBJ2-7; 11 bases are shared with TRBD2. CDR1 and CDR2 (germline): MNHEY, SMNVEV (reference sequence). The CDR3 covers 14 residues. The V segment lost 6 bases and the J segment 7 bases; nucleotides outside the gene matches: 8. CDR3 residues: CASRISGRAGEQYF. In nucleotides, the CDR3 is TGTGCCAGCAGAATTAGCGGGAGGGCTGGGGAGCAGTACTTC.

The chain recombines TRBV7-9 with TRBJ2-7; maybe TRBD1 (6 bases). The CDR3 loop spans 15 amino acids. Germline-derived CDR1 and CDR2 are SEHNR and FQNEAQ (reference sequence). The V end was cut by 3 bases, the J end by 3 bases, with 15 bases between. The CDR3 DNA follows: TGTGCCAGCAGCTTTACAGGGACCTCCGGCTACGAGCAGTACTTC. This encodes CASSFTGTSGYEQYF.

The chain combines TRBV14 with TRBJ1-2, with a weak D call TRBD1 (6 bases). The CDR3 covers 15 residues. V was clipped by 0 bases and J by 7 bases, with 15 bases between them. Germline V lookup: CDR1 SGHDN, CDR2 FVKESK. The CDR3 DNA follows: TGTGCCAGCAGCCAAGAGGCGGCAGGGGAAAGTGGCTACACCTTC. It yields the protein CASSQEAAGESGYTF.

The chain uses TRBV6-5 and TRBJ1-1; D possibly corresponds to TRBD1 (5 bases). The CDR3 sequence is 15 residues long. Germline lookup yields CDR1 MNHEY and CDR2 SVGAGI. V was trimmed by 5 bases and J by 1 base, leaving 14 bases between them. The CDR3 protein is CASSPPRGGNTEAFF. CDR3 DNA sequence: TGTGCCAGCAGTCCCCCCCGGGGGGGGAACACTGAAGCTTTCTTT.

This chain joins TRBV27 and TRBJ1-6, with a tentative D call TRBD1 (5 bases). Trimming removed 2 bases at V and 10 bases at J, with 12 bases between. The CDR3 runs 14 residues. Germline CDR1 reads MNHEY; CDR2 reads SMNVEV (reference sequence). In DNA form, the CDR3 reads TGTGCCAGCAGTTTAACCGGGGGAGGATCACCCCTCCACTTT. Protein: CASSLTGGGSPLHF.

This clone was detected many times. The chain uses TRBV10-1 and TRBJ2-5; perhaps TRBD1 as D (6 bases). The germline V gene encodes CDR1 WNHNN and CDR2 SYGVQD (reference sequence). Trimming removed 6 bases from V and 1 base from J, with 12 bases in between. CDR3 size: 14 residues. Here the CDR3 reads CASSEGTPQETQYF. CDR3 nucleotide sequence: TGCGCCAGCAGCGAAGGGACACCCCAAGAGACCCAGTACTTC.

In its sample, this clone was seen once. The chain carries TRBV10-3 and TRBJ2-1, with D tentatively TRBD1 (6 bases). The CDR3 covers 15 residues. Germline lookup yields CDR1 ENHRY and CDR2 SYGVKD. V dropped 5 bases and J dropped 7 bases, with 18 bases sitting between them. The CDR3 DNA follows: TGTGCCATCAGTTCTTGGACAGCTGACCTTAATGAGCAGTTCTTC. Its translation is CAISSWTADLNEQFF.

The rearrangement links TRBV3-1 (or the pseudogene TRBV3-2) to TRBJ2-1, with D hard to call. Germline CDR1 reads LGHDT; CDR2 reads YNNKEL (reference sequence). This CDR3 has 12 amino acids. V shed 5 bases and J shed 9 bases, with 11 bases lying between them. The DNA for the CDR3 is TGTGCCAGCAGCTCCCGATCCGGTGAGCAGTTCTTC. It specifies CASSSRSGEQFF.